This TCR beta chain was identified in a study of blood T cell repertoires in COVID-19. Study-level background: Specimens from acute and convalescent COVID-19 originated in the United States, Italy and Spain.

Original methodology: Reference gene primer amplification yielded estimated nucleated cell counts. Some clones are missing from TCRdb's copy, which holds only in-frame ones; the method was immunoSEQ multiplex PCR. The DNA was the basis for D and trimming; V, J and clone size are from that table. Among about 320,000 clones listed, roughly 83% were seen once. V lost 5 bases to trimming and J lost 0 bases; unmatched junction nucleotides: 6. The germline gives CDR1 SGHTA, CDR2 FQGNSA. The CDR3 is 16 residues long. Material: peripheral blood. The clonotype comes from a woman aged 50 to 60 with acute or convalescent COVID-19. The chain links TRBV7-2 to TRBJ1-3, with 8 bases matching TRBD1. The CDR3 here is CASSVAGTGSGNTIYF. CDR3 nucleotides: TGTGCCAGCAGCGTCGCCGGGACAGGCTCTGGAAACACCATATATTTT.